What follows describes a single T cell receptor (beta chain). This entry belongs to a study of blood T cell repertoires in COVID-19. Study members were between about 18 and 100 years old and lived in approximately 25 US regions. Profiled with immunoSEQ multiplex PCR; TCRdb holds only in-frame clones, not every one. Among around 450,000 clones, approximately 90% were seen once, and the ten largest hold about 2.1%. Germline assignment: CDR1 MNHEY and CDR2 SVGAGI. The CDR3 sequence is 14 residues long. V was shortened by 0 bases and J by 5 bases, with 11 bases between the two germline ends. The material sequenced was PBMCs or T cells enriched from blood (not recorded which). The chain links TRBV6-5 to TRBJ2-7; D remains ambiguous. This TCR derives from a woman younger than 30 with acute COVID-19. The CDR3 DNA follows: TGTGCCAGCAGTTACTCTCTAGGCGACGACGAGCAGTACTTC. The encoded protein is CASSYSLGDDEQYF.